A selection of T cell receptor beta chains follows, all from one sample in a study of a mutant IDH1 vaccine in newly diagnosed glioma. These receptors have no identified antigens. Generated by immunoSEQ multiplex PCR, the TCRdb table keeps only in-frame clones and is missing some. Of some 55,000 clones in the sample, around 89% were seen once. The sequenced sample was PBMCs, obtained from a glioma patient whose treatment included an IDH1 peptide vaccine. The receptors come from a middle-aged woman with glioma. Each CDR3 is given with its conserved first and last residue. D genes are given only for firm matches. Clone size is given for some rows only: seen once, a few or many times, or a class if the clone is expanded.

d_gene	j_gene	v_gene	abundance	CDR3aa	CDR3nt
-	TRBJ1-1	TRBV7-9	-	CASSLATGNTEAFF	TGTGCCAGCAGCTTAGCCACAGGAAACACTGAAGCTTTCTTT
-	TRBJ1-5	TRBV9	-	CASSGGEGGQPQHF	TGTGCCAGCAGCGGAGGCGAGGGCGGTCAGCCCCAGCATTTT
-	TRBJ1-1	TRBV25-1	-	CASSENSKEAFF	TGTGCCAGCAGTGAAAACAGCAAAGAAGCTTTCTTT
TRBD1	TRBJ2-6	TRBV4-1	-	CASSQDGTGVSGANVLTF	TGCGCCAGCAGCCAAGATGGGACAGGGGTCTCTGGGGCCAACGTCCTGACTTTC
TRBD2	TRBJ2-7	TRBV7-2	-	CASSLGGGSVYEQYF	TGTGCCAGCAGCTTAGGGGGGGGGTCCGTCTACGAGCAGTACTTC
TRBD2	TRBJ2-1	TRBV5-1	-	CASSFLASGEFNEQFF	TGCGCCAGCAGCTTTCTGGCTAGCGGGGAGTTCAATGAGCAGTTCTTC
-	TRBJ2-3	TRBV10-1	-	CASSQNRATDTQYF	TGCGCCAGCAGCCAGAATCGGGCCACAGATACGCAGTATTTT
TRBD2	TRBJ2-7	TRBV7-2	-	CASSFDSAGVREQYF	TGTGCCAGCAGCTTTGACTCGGCGGGGGTCCGCGAGCAGTACTTC
TRBD2	TRBJ2-5	TRBV27	-	CASRAWTSGDQETQYF	TGTGCCAGCAGGGCCTGGACTAGCGGGGACCAAGAGACCCAGTACTTC
TRBD2	TRBJ2-1	TRBV7-6	-	CASSLELAGDNEQFF	TGTGCCAGCAGCTTAGAACTAGCGGGAGACAATGAGCAGTTCTTC
-	TRBJ2-7	TRBV2	-	CASSGTGTSYEQYF	TGTGCCAGCAGTGGAACCGGGACATCCTACGAGCAGTACTTC
TRBD1	TRBJ1-6	TRBV4-1	-	CASSPWTGGSYNSPLHF	TGCGCCAGCAGCCCATGGACAGGGGGCTCCTATAATTCACCCCTCCACTTT
-	TRBJ2-5	TRBV18	-	CASSPSRKETQYF	TGTGCCAGCTCACCAAGCAGGAAAGAGACCCAGTACTTC
-	TRBJ2-7	TRBV6-6	once	CASRGSGDSYSYEQYF	TGTGCCAGCAGGGGCTCGGGGGACTCCTACTCCTACGAGCAGTACTTC
-	TRBJ2-3	TRBV10-3	-	CAISESSRTDTQYF	TGTGCCATCAGTGAGTCATCCAGAACAGATACGCAGTATTTT
-	TRBJ2-1	TRBV29-1	-	CSVVLNEQFF	TGCAGCGTTGTTCTCAATGAGCAGTTCTTC
TRBD2	TRBJ2-1	TRBV5-6	-	CASSRGLAGGNEQFF	TGTGCCAGCAGCCGCGGACTAGCGGGAGGCAATGAGCAGTTCTTC
-	TRBJ1-2	TRBV11-2	once	CASSLGRNYGYTF	TGTGCCAGCAGCTTAGGCCGGAACTATGGCTACACCTTC
-	TRBJ2-7	TRBV27	-	CASSLGPPSEQYF	TGTGCCAGCTCTCTCGGGCCCCCAAGTGAGCAGTACTTC
-	TRBJ2-6	TRBV6-1	-	CASSDGQGPPFSGANVLTF	TGTGCCAGCAGTGATGGTCAGGGGCCGCCTTTCTCTGGGGCCAACGTCCTGACTTTC
-	TRBJ1-3	TRBV7-2	-	CASSSAAGNTIYF	TGTGCCAGCAGCAGCGCAGCTGGAAACACCATATATTTT
TRBD1	TRBJ1-1	TRBV30	once	CAYLDRHMNTEAFF	TGTGCCTACCTGGACAGGCATATGAACACTGAAGCTTTCTTT
-	TRBJ1-1	TRBV7-9	-	CASSLISGGAFF	TGTGCCAGCAGCTTGATTTCGGGAGGAGCTTTCTTT
-	TRBJ2-7	TRBV5-1	-	CASSGTLAGHEQYF	TGCGCCAGCAGCGGGACCTTAGCCGGCCACGAGCAGTACTTC
TRBD1	TRBJ2-2	TRBV7-6	once	CASSLDGQGIGELFF	TGTGCCAGCAGCTTAGATGGACAGGGGATCGGGGAGCTGTTTTTT
-	TRBJ1-5	TRBV5-4	-	CASSLGGEGPQPQHF	TGTGCCAGCAGCTTGGGAGGAGAGGGTCCTCAGCCCCAGCATTTT
-	TRBJ1-2	TRBV6-5	-	CASRQSPNYGYTF	TGTGCCAGCAGACAATCCCCTAACTATGGCTACACCTTC
-	TRBJ2-1	TRBV6-6	-	CASSYPEWAPNNEQFF	TGTGCCAGCAGTTACCCAGAATGGGCCCCGAACAATGAGCAGTTCTTC
-	TRBJ1-1	TRBV2	-	CASTTNTEAFF	TGTGCCAGCACTACGAACACTGAAGCTTTCTTT
-	TRBJ1-3	TRBV6-5	-	CASSTPGNTIYF	TGTGCCAGCAGCACCCCCGGAAACACCATATATTTT
-	TRBJ1-1	TRBV6-5	-	CASRGGTNTEAFF	TGTGCCAGCAGGGGCGGCACAAACACTGAAGCTTTCTTT
-	TRBJ1-5	TRBV7-8	-	CASSLDDQPQHF	TGTGCCAGCAGCCTAGACGATCAGCCCCAGCATTTT
-	TRBJ1-4	TRBV6-5	-	CASSYSSAGLNEKLFF	TGTGCCAGCAGTTACTCTAGCGCAGGGCTTAATGAAAAACTGTTTTTT
-	TRBJ1-6	TRBV10-3	once	CAISESLVGSPLHF	TGTGCCATCAGTGAGTCGTTGGTTGGTTCACCCCTCCACTTT
TRBD1	TRBJ1-4	TRBV7-2	-	CASSSEPRGQVVGNEKLFF	TGTGCCAGCAGCTCGGAGCCTAGGGGACAGGTCGTTGGTAATGAAAAACTGTTTTTT
-	TRBJ1-2	TRBV6-5	-	CASLGLNGYTF	TGTGCCAGCTTGGGCCTAAATGGCTACACCTTC
TRBD1	TRBJ2-2	TRBV28	-	CASSFPGGGNTGELFF	TGTGCCAGCAGTTTTCCAGGGGGCGGGAACACCGGGGAGCTGTTTTTT
TRBD1	TRBJ1-2	TRBV7-2	-	CASSLAPGQGYGYTF	TGTGCCAGCAGCTTAGCGCCGGGACAGGGGTATGGCTACACCTTC
-	TRBJ2-3	TRBV9	-	CASSPMGGTSTDTQYF	TGTGCCAGCAGCCCAATGGGGGGAACTAGCACAGATACGCAGTATTTT
TRBD1	TRBJ2-7	TRBV5-1	-	CASSSGTGGLYEQYF	TGCGCCAGCAGCTCCGGGACAGGGGGCCTCTACGAGCAGTACTTC
TRBD1	TRBJ1-4	TRBV30	-	CAWRKTGTGTGKAQATNEKLFF	TGTGCCTGGAGGAAAACTGGGACAGGGACGGGGAAAGCACAAGCAACTAATGAAAAACTGTTTTTT